Each of the 5 T cell receptor beta chains below was sequenced from the same sample in a study of beta chain features in type 1 diabetes. Expressed TCRB transcripts got sequenced, as all isolated RNA was reverse transcribed. Repertoires were generated with immunoSEQ multiplex PCR, while TCRdb's copy carries only in-frame clones and drops some. The table lists under 400,000 clones, around 13% of them singletons. The sample was naive CD4+ T cells from blood. These TCRs come from a man between 18 and 29 years old in good health.

V usage is TRBV10-3 and J usage is TRBJ2-7, with a weak D call TRBD1 (6 bases). This CDR3 is 13 amino acids long. V was cut by 3 bases and J by 4 bases, with 10 bases left in between. Germline V gene sequence: CDR1 ENHRY, CDR2 SYGVKD. The CDR3 loop is CAISDRTVYEQYF. DNA for the CDR3: TGTGCCATCAGTGACCGGACAGTTTACGAGCAGTACTTC.

This clone was seen a few times. The chain's CDR3 is CASSYGLARGQETQYF. The CDR3, as DNA: TGTGCCAGCAGTTACGGCCTCGCCAGGGGACAAGAGACCCAGTACTTC. This chain joins TRBV6-6 and TRBJ2-5, with D maybe TRBD1 (6 bases). Trimming shortened V by 2 bases and J by 2 bases, and 15 bases separated the two germline ends. CDR3 size: 16 residues. Germline-derived CDR1 and CDR2 are MNHNY and SVGAGI (reference sequence).

The chain links TRBV6-5 to TRBJ1-1; D is uncertain. Trimming removed 5 bases from V and 1 base from J, with 8 bases in between. Germline CDR1 reads MNHEY; CDR2 reads SVGAGI. The CDR3 covers 13 residues. CDR3 region: CASSLRQNTEAFF. The CDR3 DNA sequence: TGTGCCAGCAGTCTCCGACAGAACACTGAAGCTTTCTTT.

In its sample, this clone was seen a few times. As DNA, the CDR3 is TGTGCCAGCACAGACCCTGCGGGTCATTCACCCCTCCACTTT. Its protein product is CASTDPAGHSPLHF. The chain links TRBV6-5 to TRBJ1-6; no definite D call. Germline values: CDR1 MNHEY, CDR2 SVGAGI. Between the trimmed V and J ends, which lost 7 bases and 8 bases, there was a span of 15 bases. The CDR3 length is 14 residues.

This chain uses TRBV4-3 with TRBJ2-1; D gene unclear. Deletions cut 0 bases from V and 3 bases from J, with 6 bases between. The CDR3 has 14 residues. CDR1 LGHNA and CDR2 YSLEER come from the germline V gene. For the CDR3, the DNA is TGCGCCAGCAGCCAAGAATCTCGCTACAATGAGCAGTTCTTC. It codes for CASSQESRYNEQFF.